This record concerns one TCR beta chain sequence. Which antigen it targets is not known. This may stem from a read error, because a much larger clone lies one nucleotide away. The data belong to a study of tumor-infiltrating lymphocytes in primary liver carcinoma (dated 2017 in TCRdb). For context, the study as a whole: Of the five patients, three men and two women aged 30 to 69 years, four had hepatocellular carcinoma and one had combined HCC and intrahepatic cholangiocarcinoma. The tumors of the five patients were staged as T1-T3 N0M0, with maximum diameters ranging from roughly 4 to 10 cm. Samples yielded roughly 3.65 to 7.5 million productive TCRbeta reads; read depth did not differ significantly between tissue types. Across five regions of each liver tumor, along with adjacent normal tissue and blood, the study brought together TCRbeta repertoire sequencing, expression microarrays and whole-exome sequencing. A total of 35 specimens from 5 patients, comprising about 25 tumor regions, 5 adjacent noncancerous liver tissues and 5 peripheral blood samples, were covered by TCRbeta repertoire sequencing. To link TCRbeta repertoire diversity to the local molecular phenotype, the approximately 23 tumor region samples were profiled with Agilent mRNA microarrays. Technical replicate repertoires showed high reproducibility, with mean shared-clone rates around 0.91 and correlation coefficients above 0.98. What the study reported, not specific to this receptor: Because sequencing covered only the TCR beta chain and unpaired alpha chains were not captured, true repertoire diversity is likely underestimated. Only about 8-25% of top clones were found in all five regions of a tumor, suggesting spatial heterogeneity of tumor-infiltrating T cells. Bulk unsorted samples precluded comparing CD4+ and CD8+ T cell repertoires. The study included only four to six patients, and the authors note findings should be validated in a larger study. The top 250 clones accounted for a significantly greater share of the repertoire in tumors than in blood (p = 0.039). Pairs of tumor regions showed greater repertoire overlap (mean around 35%) than tumor-adjacent pairs (approximately 17%) or tumor-blood pairs (about 14%), which is consistent with antigen-driven expansion.

TCRbeta-specific cDNA was reverse-transcribed from approximately 0.5 ug total RNA using a constant-region primer and ProtoScript II reverse transcriptase. Three nested multiplex PCR rounds, following a slightly modified ARM-PCR procedure, were used to build the TCRbeta libraries. The first two PCR rounds used multiplex TRBV1-TRBV30 forward primers with a Cbeta reverse primer, each for 10 cycles. Sample barcodes and Illumina adapters were added in a final 25-cycle PCR using Deep VentR polymerase. Before sequencing, amplicons between 200 and 500 bp were purified from gel using a QIAquick gel extraction kit. An Illumina HiSeq 2500 was used to sequence the TCRbeta amplicons, generating 250-bp paired-end reads. The authors processed their data as follows. Reads were quality-trimmed with Trimmomatic v0.33, and paired reads were merged with FLASH v1.2.11 to recover full CDR3 sequences. MiGEC v1.2.1b assigned V, D and J germline segments to the rearranged TCRbeta sequences. Clonotype statistics and Shannon-Wiener diversity indices were calculated with VDJtools v1.0.0. Except for diversity analysis, only the 250 most abundant clonotypes of each sample were used in subsequent analyses to reduce sampling bias. TCRdb passed the public sequencing reads through fastp at Q25 and MiXCR, retaining productive beta sequences. All rows with the same CDR3 protein become a single entry with the most common DNA and genes. TCRdb, not the authors, supplied the V and J calls. In all, the sample holds roughly 48,000 distinct CDR3 sequences, and over 65% of those were seen once. Of the sample, over 25% is held by the ten largest clones.

Without any cell sorting, total RNA and DNA were extracted together from about 19-30 mg of bulk tissue using the AllPrep DNA/RNA mini kit. Between late 2015 and early 2016, about 5 patients in China with histopathologically diagnosed primary liver carcinoma had their tumors surgically resected. At the time of sampling, the patients had chronic HBV infection and had not received any treatment. Each tumor was sampled at five spatially separated regions: the superior, inferior, left-lateral and right-lateral poles and the tumor centre. More than 75% viable tumor cells were found by histology in every tumor sample. Fresh tumor and adjacent tissue pieces were bisected, with one half stored in RNAlater at -80 degrees C and the other half sent for histology. From cysteine to phenylalanine, the CDR3 is 16 amino acids long. Only the CDR3 region is kept as DNA, spanning 48 bases read in frame from base 1. The germline V gene gives CDR1 as MDHEN and CDR2 as SYDVKM.

The TCR sequence derives from a man in his forties with primary liver carcinoma and hepatitis B virus infection. Source material: liver tumor tissue from sampling region 3. This sample's cell subset or site label indicates: tumor region T3, left-lateral pole. In this chain, TRBV28 is recombined with TRBJ2-5; the D call is tentative, TRBD1 or TRBD2, as each matches 5 bases. The CDR3 reads CASRLSGSVYQETQYF. DNA sequence: TGTGCCAGCAGATTATCAGGGAGCGTGTACCAAGAGACCCAGTACTTC. Supplemented by the reference TRBV28 and TRBJ2-5 proteins around the CDR3, the complete variable domain is DVKVTQSSRYLVKRTGEKVFLECVQDMDHENMFWYRQDPGLGLRLIYFSYDVKMKEKGDIPEGYSVSREKKERFSLILESASTNQTSMYLCASRLSGSVYQETQYFGPGTRLLVL.